This record concerns one T cell receptor beta chain sequence. This entry comes from a study of blood T cell repertoires in COVID-19. For the study at large: Material from acute and convalescent COVID-19 was sourced from the United States, Italy and Spain. The cDNA or gDNA used as material had been derived from T cells, B-cell-depleted T cells, or PBMCs.

Source study methods: Reference gene primer amplification yielded estimated nucleated cell counts. Profiling relied on immunoSEQ multiplex PCR, and the TCRdb table lists in-frame clones only, not all of them. Clone size and the V and J calls come from that table; the DNA yielded D and trimming. The sample gives 250,000 to 300,000 clones, roughly 85% of which show up once; 4.5% to 6% is in the top ten. This clonotype originated in a man aged 45-65 years with active or convalescent COVID-19. Sequenced input: peripheral blood.

DNA of the CDR3: TGTGCCAGCAGGCGTTGGACTAGCGGGAGGATGAGCACAGATACGCAGTATTTT. It translates to CASRRWTSGRMSTDTQYF. The genes are TRBV2 and TRBJ2-3; 14 bases match TRBD2. V lost 6 bases to trimming and J lost 0 bases; unmatched junction nucleotides: 8. This CDR3 has 18 residues. Germline lookup yields CDR1 SNHLY and CDR2 FYNNEI.